This T cell receptor beta chain was observed in a study of blood T cell repertoires in COVID-19. The wider study: Sites across the United States, Italy and Spain contributed samples from acute and convalescent COVID-19. The analysed material was cDNA or gDNA that came from T cells, B-cell-depleted T cells, or PBMCs.

Authors' methods: Estimated nucleated cell counts came from reference gene primer amplification. The table came from immunoSEQ multiplex PCR; TCRdb's copy has only in-frame clones and leaves some out. That table furnishes V, J and clone size, whereas the DNA furnished D and trimming. The sample consists of hundreds of thousands of clones, 70% to 90% of them appearing once. This CDR3 region has 14 residues. Germline V lookup: CDR1 SGHTA, CDR2 FQGNSA. With 11 bases removed from V and 4 bases from J, the gap between germline ends came to 20 bases. This sequence originates from a man aged 18 to 29 with active or convalescent COVID-19. Sample: peripheral blood. The chain uses TRBV7-2 and TRBJ1-1; perhaps TRBD1 as D (6 bases). The CDR3 loop is CAYTQGLITTEAFF. The CDR3 DNA follows: TGTGCCTATACACAGGGTTTGATAACCACTGAAGCTTTCTTT.